The clone carrying this T cell receptor beta chain was detected once. The data belong to a study of CD8 T cells in Susac syndrome. Random hexamers served to reverse transcribe roughly 0.45 to 1 ug RNA. TCRdb analysed the immunoSEQ multiplex PCR reads with MiXCR anew, one entry per CDR3 protein. The table lists 300,000 or so distinct CDR3 sequences, under 95% of them singletons, with roughly 0.07% in the top ten. High-throughput TCR beta sequencing covered peripheral CD8+ and CD4+ T cells. The multiple sclerosis control group comprised treatment-naive patients with stable or active relapsing-remitting disease. Both CD4+ and CD8+ T cells were negatively isolated, and TEMRA cells underwent FACS enrichment. The specimen was CD4+ T cells from PBMCs. The TCR comes from a human donor with multiple sclerosis.

CDR3 in DNA: TGCAGCGTTTCCGCGGGGCACCCTAATCAGCCCCAGCATTTT. It translates to CSVSAGHPNQPQHF. The V call is TRBV29-1, the J call TRBJ1-5; D is perhaps TRBD1 (5 bases). This CDR3 is built from 14 residues. V was pared by 5 bases and J by 4 bases, with 15 bases between. Germline CDR1 and CDR2: SQVTM and ANQGSEA.